The 26 T cell receptor beta chains reported below all come from one sample, sequenced in a study of blood T cells in healthy people across ages. PCR was performed a second time for 7 to 11 cycles using a sample-barcoded 5' primer and a J-beta primer mix. TCRdb reanalysed the 5' RACE reads using MiXCR and keeps one entry per CDR3 protein. The table has roughly 500,000 distinct CDR3 sequences, 24% seen once. The same data also went into a second study, on T cells of mothers and their children.

Material: blood. Receptor source: a boy under 18 in good health.

This clonotype was picked up a small number of times. This sequence joins TRBV4-3 and TRBJ2-1, with 7 nucleotides matching TRBD1. CDR1 and CDR2 (germline): LGHNA, YSLEER. The CDR3 is made up of 16 amino acids. The V segment lost 4 bases and the J segment 5 bases; nucleotides outside the gene matches: 11. The CDR3 spells CASSLSTGTVNNEQFF. The CDR3 bases are TGCGCCAGCAGCCTCTCCACCGGGACAGTTAACAATGAGCAGTTCTTC.

This clonotype came up a few times. The V gene is TRBV6-2 or TRBV6-3, the J gene TRBJ2-7; possible D gene TRBD1, 6 bases. Germline CDR1 MNHEY, CDR2 SVGEGT. The CDR3 length is 13 residues. Trimming took 6 bases from V and 4 from J, leaving 13 bases between them. CDR3 loop: CASSWSGQYEQYF. DNA for the CDR3: TGTGCCAGCAGCTGGAGCGGACAGTACGAGCAGTACTTC.

This clonotype was observed a few times. The gene calls are TRBV6-6 and TRBJ2-5; a weak D match, TRBD1 (6 bases). Judging by the DNA end, TRBJ2-7 fits better; the J call may be wrong. Germline V gene lookup returns CDR1 MNHNY and CDR2 SVGAGI (reference sequence). This CDR3 region has 13 residues. CDR3 in DNA: TGTGCCAGTGCGGACAGCCAAATCTACGAGCAGTACTTC. Protein product: CASADSQIYEQYF.

The CDR3 sequence is CASSLANSRDRDWSYGYTF. The DNA of the CDR3 is TGTGCCAGCAGCTTAGCAAATTCCCGGGACAGGGACTGGAGCTATGGCTACACCTTC. The genes are TRBV7-9 and TRBJ1-2; 9 bases map to TRBD1. This CDR3 is 19 amino acids long. Trimming at V came to 0 bases and at J to 4 bases, leaving 15 bases not matched to a gene. CDR1 and CDR2 from the germline V gene are SEHNR and FQNEAQ (reference sequence).

The chain recombines TRBV27 with TRBJ1-1; D possibly corresponds to TRBD1 (5 bases). The V end lost 1 base, the J end lost 0 bases, and 12 bases lay between the germline ends. The CDR3 has 16 residues. Germline loops: CDR1 MNHEY, CDR2 SMNVEV (reference sequence). This CDR3 is CASSLYGGDMNTEAFF. In nucleotides, the CDR3 is TGTGCCAGCAGTTTATATGGGGGGGATATGAACACTGAAGCTTTCTTT.

Only a few counts were recorded for this clonotype. The rearrangement links TRBV7-2 to TRBJ2-7, with D uncertain. The CDR3 covers 13 residues. V was shortened by 4 bases and J by 0 bases, with 7 bases between the two germline ends. Germline V gene data show CDR1 as SGHTA and CDR2 as FQGNSA. The CDR3: CASSSQTSYEQYF. CDR3 nucleotide sequence: TGTGCCAGCAGCTCACAAACCTCCTACGAGCAGTACTTC. The full variable domain, in which reference TRBV7-2 and TRBJ2-7 provide the parts outside the CDR3, is GAGVSQSPSNKVTEKGKDVELRCDPISGHTALYWYRQSLGQGLEFLIYFQGNSAPDKSGLPSDRFSAERTGGSVSTLTIQRTQQEDSAVYLCASSSQTSYEQYFGPGTRLTVT.

This clonotype has a handful of counts. V and J are TRBV7-2 and TRBJ2-3; 9 bases map to TRBD2. The CDR3 has 16 amino acids. Germline CDR1 SGHTA, CDR2 FQGNSA. V was clipped by 4 bases and J by 6 bases; unmatched bases: 11. CDR3 DNA: TGTGCCAGCAGCTCCTCTAGCGGGATAAAAGGGGATACGCAGTATTTT. Encoded protein: CASSSSSGIKGDTQYF. Full variable domain (rest looked up from reference TRBV7-2 and TRBJ2-3): GAGVSQSPSNKVTEKGKDVELRCDPISGHTALYWYRQSLGQGLEFLIYFQGNSAPDKSGLPSDRFSAERTGGSVSTLTIQRTQQEDSAVYLCASSSSSGIKGDTQYFGPGTRLTVL.

The rearrangement joins TRBV20-1 to TRBJ2-5; TRBD2 matches at 9 bases. The J call may be in error: the DNA end matches TRBJ2-7 better. Germline values: CDR1 DFQATT, CDR2 SNEGSKA (reference sequence). The CDR3 runs to 14 residues. The chain's CDR3 is CSALSGSGSYEQYF. CDR3 coding DNA: TGCAGTGCCCTTAGCGGGAGTGGGTCCTACGAGCAGTACTTC.

The chain combines TRBV6-2 or TRBV6-3 with TRBJ2-7, with 13 bases aligning to TRBD2. Germline CDR1 and CDR2: MNHEY and SVGEGT. The CDR3 has 16 residues. V lost 7 bases to trimming and J lost 3 bases; unmatched junction nucleotides: 9. This CDR3 reads CASTASTSGGNYEQYF. CDR3 bases: TGTGCCAGCACCGCGTCGACTAGCGGGGGGAACTACGAGCAGTACTTC.

The gene calls are TRBV4-1 and TRBJ2-1, with TRBD2 matching over 11 bases. V shed 3 bases and J 5 bases; nucleotides not matched to a gene: 9. The CDR3 covers 17 residues. The germline V gene has CDR1 MGHRA and CDR2 YSYEKL. The CDR3 nucleotides are TGCGCCAGCAGCCAGCACACTAGCGGGAGTGGGCACAATGAGCAGTTCTTC. Its translation: CASSQHTSGSGHNEQFF.

This rearrangement joins TRBV25-1 to TRBJ1-6; D not certain. Germline V gene sequence: CDR1 MGHDK, CDR2 SYGVNS. This CDR3 has 13 residues. Trimming shortened V by 8 bases and J by 10 bases, and 15 bases separated the two germline ends. CDR3 bases: TGTGCCAGCCATAGGAAGGGAGGCTCACCCCTCCACTTT. Its translation: CASHRKGGSPLHF.

This clonotype was seen more than once but under ten times. The DNA for the CDR3 is TGCAGTGCTAGAGATATGAGGAAGACCCAGTACTTC. Protein: CSARDMRKTQYF. The chain links TRBV20-1 to TRBJ2-5; D not resolved. Trimming removed 0 bases from V and 6 bases from J, with 8 bases in between. Germline CDR1 is DFQATT and CDR2 is SNEGSKA (reference sequence). This CDR3 is built from 12 residues.

This clonotype was detected only a few times. The J gene is TRBJ2-5, the V gene TRBV4-1; 8 nucleotides align to TRBD2. CDR3 length: 16 residues. V gave up 0 bases and J gave up 6 bases; unmatched junction bases: 9. Germline V gives CDR1 MGHRA, CDR2 YSYEKL. The CDR3 sequence: CASSQDPAGVPQTQYF. CDR3 sequence (DNA): TGCGCCAGCAGCCAAGACCCAGCGGGAGTCCCCCAGACCCAGTACTTC.

This clonotype was seen a handful of times. This chain connects TRBV28 to TRBJ2-5; TRBD2 aligns across 8 bases. This CDR3 region has 15 residues. The germline CDR1 and CDR2 sequences are MDHEN and SYDVKM. V gave up 3 bases and J gave up 5 bases; unmatched junction bases: 8. CDR3 bases: TGTGCCAGCAGTTTTGCCAGCGGGAGAGGGGAGACCCAGTACTTC. Translated, it gives CASSFASGRGETQYF.

A remark on this clonotype: Since a much larger clone is just one base distant, this may be a read error. The genes are TRBV9 and TRBJ2-5; no clear D gene. Trimming took off 1 base at V and 5 bases at J, with 3 bases between the two ends. The CDR3 extends over 11 amino acids. Germline CDR1 reads SGDLS; CDR2 reads YYNGEE. CDR3 loop: CASSVSETQYF. In DNA, the CDR3 is TGTGCCAGCAGCGTAAGCGAGACCCAGTACTTC.

In its sample, this clonotype was seen many times. J is TRBJ1-4 and V is TRBV6-2 or TRBV6-3, with unresolved D. The V gene lost 6 bases and the J gene lost 7 bases, with 12 bases spanning the gap. Germline V lookup: CDR1 MNHEY, CDR2 SVGEGT. The CDR3 is 13 residues long. The CDR3 spells CASSPWEREKLFF. The CDR3 coding sequence is TGTGCCAGCAGCCCCTGGGAGCGTGAAAAACTGTTTTTT.

The J gene is TRBJ1-1, the V gene TRBV5-1, with a tentative D call TRBD1 (6 bases). Germline values: CDR1 SGHRS, CDR2 YFSETQ. This CDR3 has 15 residues. V lost 4 bases and J lost 3, with 16 bases in between. The CDR3 sequence: CASSPGPSGDTEAFF. DNA for the CDR3: TGCGCCAGCAGCCCGGGGCCTTCAGGGGACACTGAAGCTTTCTTT.

The chain is built from TRBV15 and TRBJ1-2; D is perhaps TRBD1 (5 bases). V lost 2 bases and J 0 bases, leaving 13 bases between the germline ends. Germline values: CDR1 LNHNV, CDR2 YYDKDF (reference sequence). The length of the CDR3 is 16 residues. CDR3 sequence: CATSRFRDVANYGYTF. CDR3 sequence (DNA): TGTGCCACCAGCAGATTCCGGGACGTGGCTAACTATGGCTACACCTTC.

The sample holds a few counts of this clonotype. This sequence joins TRBV18 and TRBJ2-5, with D unclear. V lost 0 bases and J lost 3, with 5 bases in between. The CDR3 consists of 13 residues. Germline CDR1 reads KGHSH; CDR2 reads LQKENI. The CDR3, as DNA: TGTGCCAGCTCACCACCTTCCGAAGAGACCCAGTACTTC. It specifies CASSPPSEETQYF.

This clonotype was observed a handful of times. The chain is built from TRBV19 and TRBJ1-1; D perhaps matches TRBD1 (6 bases). The CDR3 contains 14 residues. Germline V CDR1 and CDR2: LNHDA, SQIVND (reference sequence). Trimming took off 4 bases at V and 4 bases at J, with 13 bases between the two ends. CDR3 DNA: TGTGCCAGTAGTAACTTAAGGGACACCACTGAAGCTTTCTTT. Its protein product is CASSNLRDTTEAFF.

The table lists this clonotype with a few counts. The V and J genes are TRBV2 and TRBJ2-7; D is possibly TRBD2 (6 bases). The CDR3 has 12 residues. From germline, CDR1 is SNHLY and CDR2 FYNNEI. The V and J ends lost 11 bases and 0 bases respectively, with 11 bases between them. CDR3 in DNA: TGTGCCCTGACGCGGGGCTCCTACGAGCAGTACTTC. Translating it yields CALTRGSYEQYF. Supplemented by reference TRBV2 and TRBJ2-7, the full variable domain reads EPEVTQTPSHQVTQMGQEVILRCVPISNHLYFYWYRQILGQKVEFLVSFYNNEISEKSEIFDDQFSVERPDGSNFTLKIRSTKLEDSAMYFCALTRGSYEQYFGPGTRLTVT.

This sequence joins TRBV7-9 and TRBJ2-1; D possibly uses TRBD1 or TRBD2 (6 bases each). The J call may be faulty, since TRBJ2-5 better matches the DNA end. Germline CDR1 SEHNR, CDR2 FQNEAQ (reference sequence). The CDR3 contains 15 residues. The CDR3 nucleotides read TGTGCCAGCAGCTACTCATTCGGGGGCTCAGAGACCCAGTACTTC. Translating it yields CASSYSFGGSETQYF.

This clonotype was detected only a few times. CDR3: CASSSSAGGFYEQYF. The CDR3 DNA reads as TGTGCCAGCAGTTCCTCCGCAGGGGGATTCTACGAGCAGTACTTC. The chain has TRBV27 and TRBJ2-7; 7 bases map to TRBD1. The V gene's germline CDR1 is MNHEY and CDR2 SMNVEV (reference sequence). CDR3 length: 15 residues. V gave up 4 bases and J gave up 3 bases; unmatched junction bases: 9.

The sample holds many counts of this clonotype. The chain combines TRBV28 with TRBJ1-2; D is unresolved. The CDR3 extends over 14 amino acids. Germline V gene sequence: CDR1 MDHEN, CDR2 SYDVKM. V was trimmed by 6 bases and J by 8 bases, leaving 19 bases between them. The CDR3 nucleotides read TGTGCCAGCAGCCCGACGCCTAACCTCGTGGGCTACACCTTC. This translates into CASSPTPNLVGYTF.

This clonotype was seen a handful of times. The rearrangement uses TRBV11-2 and TRBJ2-1; D is ambiguous. The CDR3 totals 15 residues. The germline V and J ends were trimmed by 4 bases and 0 bases, with 10 bases remaining between them. Germline V lookup: CDR1 SGHAT, CDR2 FQNNGV. The CDR3 loop reads CASSYPPGSYNEQFF. The CDR3 DNA follows: TGTGCCAGCAGCTACCCACCCGGCTCCTACAATGAGCAGTTCTTC.

In its sample, this clonotype was seen many times. The CDR3 DNA sequence: TGTGCCAGCAGCCAAGGGAGACTAGCTGAAGAGACCCAGTACTTC. It specifies CASSQGRLAEETQYF. The chain carries TRBV7-9 and TRBJ2-5; 7 bases match TRBD2. After removal of 5 bases from V and 3 bases from J, the junction contained 9 bases not matched to a gene. CDR1 and CDR2 (germline): SEHNR, FQNEAQ (reference sequence). CDR3 size: 15 residues.